This T cell receptor (beta chain) was captured in a study of blood T cell repertoires in COVID-19. In this sample, this clone turned up once. Here immunoSEQ multiplex PCR was the method, and the copy in TCRdb shows in-frame clones only, minus some. Of roughly 120,000 clones detected, around 90% appear once; the ten largest clones hold around 1.1%. With 1 base clipped from V and 4 bases from J, the junction kept 6 bases outside the gene matches. The V gene's germline CDR1 is LGHNT and CDR2 FRNRAP. There are 16 residues in the CDR3. Sequenced sample: peripheral blood. The chain links TRBV12-5 to TRBJ2-1; 8 nucleotides agree with TRBD2. This TCR was recovered from a human donor in a cohort sampled during active COVID-19. CDR3 protein: CASGLAAGGLYNEQFF. The CDR3 DNA follows: TGTGCTAGTGGTTTGGCCGCGGGGGGCCTATACAATGAGCAGTTCTTC.